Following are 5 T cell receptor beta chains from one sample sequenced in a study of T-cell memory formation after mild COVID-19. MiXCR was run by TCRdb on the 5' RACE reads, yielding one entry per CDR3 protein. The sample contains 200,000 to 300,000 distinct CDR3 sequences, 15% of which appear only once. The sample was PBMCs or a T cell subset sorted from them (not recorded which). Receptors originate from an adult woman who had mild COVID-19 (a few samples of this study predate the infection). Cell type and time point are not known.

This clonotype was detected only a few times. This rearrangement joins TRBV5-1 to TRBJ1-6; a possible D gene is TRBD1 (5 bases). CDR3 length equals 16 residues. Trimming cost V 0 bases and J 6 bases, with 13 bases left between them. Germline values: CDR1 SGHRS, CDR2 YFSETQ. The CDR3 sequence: CASSLGPTEGNSPLHF. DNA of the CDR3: TGCGCCAGCAGCTTGGGGCCGACAGAGGGTAATTCACCCCTCCACTTT. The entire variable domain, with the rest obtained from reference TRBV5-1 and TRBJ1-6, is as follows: KAGVTQTPRYLIKTRGQQVTLSCSPISGHRSVSWYQQTPGQGLQFLFEYFSETQRNKGNFPGRFSGRQFSNSRSEMNVSTLELGDSALYLCASSLGPTEGNSPLHFGNGTRLTVT.

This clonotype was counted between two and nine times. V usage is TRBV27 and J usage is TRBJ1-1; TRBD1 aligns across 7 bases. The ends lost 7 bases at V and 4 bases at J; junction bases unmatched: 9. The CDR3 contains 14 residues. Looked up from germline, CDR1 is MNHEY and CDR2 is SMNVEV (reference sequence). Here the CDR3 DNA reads TGTGCCAGCAAATTCACAGGGGTAGGCACTGAAGCTTTCTTT. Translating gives CASKFTGVGTEAFF.

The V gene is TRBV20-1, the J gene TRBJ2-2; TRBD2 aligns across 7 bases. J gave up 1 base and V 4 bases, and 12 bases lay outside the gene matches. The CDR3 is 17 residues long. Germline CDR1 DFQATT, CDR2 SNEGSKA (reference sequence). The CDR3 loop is CSAKEAGRGVNTGELFF. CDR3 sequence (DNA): TGCAGTGCTAAGGAGGCGGGACGGGGGGTGAACACCGGGGAGCTGTTTTTT.

The CDR3 is CASSPDRRTEAFF. The CDR3 DNA reads as TGTGCCAGCAGCCCGGACAGGCGGACTGAAGCTTTCTTT. This chain connects TRBV12-3 or TRBV12-4 to TRBJ1-1; 7 bases map to TRBD1. V lost 6 bases, J lost 5 bases, and 6 bases stayed unmatched. The CDR3 sequence is 13 residues long.

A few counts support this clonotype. The CDR3 region is CSAVNFVISTDTQYF. The DNA of the CDR3 is TGCAGTGCCGTGAACTTTGTGATATCCACAGATACGCAGTATTTT. The chain couples TRBV20-1 to TRBJ2-3; D remains unclear. With 6 bases removed from V and 2 bases from J, the gap between germline ends came to 18 bases. CDR1 and CDR2 from the germline V gene are DFQATT and SNEGSKA (reference sequence). The CDR3 sequence is 15 residues long.